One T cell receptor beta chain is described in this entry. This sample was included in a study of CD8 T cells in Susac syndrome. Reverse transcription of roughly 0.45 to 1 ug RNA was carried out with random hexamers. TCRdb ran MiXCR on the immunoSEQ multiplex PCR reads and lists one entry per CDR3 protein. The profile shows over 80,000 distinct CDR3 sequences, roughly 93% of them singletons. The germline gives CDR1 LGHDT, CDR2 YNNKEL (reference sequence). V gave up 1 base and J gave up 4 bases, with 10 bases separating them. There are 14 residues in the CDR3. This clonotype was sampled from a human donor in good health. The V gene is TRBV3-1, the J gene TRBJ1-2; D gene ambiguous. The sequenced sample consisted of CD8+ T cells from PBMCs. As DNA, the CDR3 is TGTGCCAGCAGCCAAGCCGCGGCGGGCTATGGCTACACCTTC. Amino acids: CASSQAAAGYGYTF.